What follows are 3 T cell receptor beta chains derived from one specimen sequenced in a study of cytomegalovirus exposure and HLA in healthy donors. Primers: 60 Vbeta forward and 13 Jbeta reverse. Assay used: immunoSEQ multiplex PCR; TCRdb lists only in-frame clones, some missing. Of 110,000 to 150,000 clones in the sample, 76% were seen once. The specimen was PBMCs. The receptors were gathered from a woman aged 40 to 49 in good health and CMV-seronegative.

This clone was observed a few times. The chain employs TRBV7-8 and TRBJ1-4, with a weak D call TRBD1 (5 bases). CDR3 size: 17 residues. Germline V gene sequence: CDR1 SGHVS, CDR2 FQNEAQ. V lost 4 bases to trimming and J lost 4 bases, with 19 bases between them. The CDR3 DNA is TGTGCCAGCAGCTCTAGGGGAAGCCCGCTCCGTAATGAAAAACTGTTTTTT. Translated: CASSSRGSPLRNEKLFF.

CDR3 amino acids: CASSYLRGQPQHF. The CDR3 nucleotides are TGTGCCAGCAGTTATCTAAGGGGGCAGCCCCAGCATTTT. The chain recombines TRBV28 with TRBJ1-5, with D maybe TRBD1 (6 bases). The CDR3 consists of 13 residues. Trimming removed 4 bases at V and 7 bases at J, with 11 bases between. Germline CDR1 and CDR2: MDHEN and SYDVKM. The whole variable domain, remainder taken from reference TRBV28 and TRBJ1-5, is DVKVTQSSRYLVKRTGEKVFLECVQDMDHENMFWYRQDPGLGLRLIYFSYDVKMKEKGDIPEGYSVSREKKERFSLILESASTNQTSMYLCASSYLRGQPQHFGDGTRLSIL.

The CDR3: CASSSSQGSEKYGYTF. CDR3 in DNA: TGTGCCAGCAGCTCTTCACAGGGTTCAGAAAAGTATGGCTACACCTTC. This chain joins TRBV7-9 and TRBJ1-2, with D possibly being TRBD1 (6 bases). The germline V and J ends were trimmed by 4 bases and 5 bases, with 20 bases remaining between them. Germline CDR1 is SEHNR and CDR2 is FQNEAQ (reference sequence). This CDR3 region has 16 residues.